The 17 T cell receptor beta chains reported below all come from one sample, sequenced in a study of OX40 agonist ivuxolimab in advanced cancers. The library was generated by the immunoSEQ multiplex PCR assay. TCRdb mirrors the immuneACCESS table, restricted to in-frame sequences. Some clones are absent from its copies; in checked studies, under half trace to an unresolved V gene, and the reason for the others is unknown. Counted in this sample were around 40,000 clones; around 81% of them appeared once. In total, the top ten clones hold roughly 2.5% of the sample. The sequencing here drew on CD4+ or CD8+ T cells sorted from blood, taken in a trial of the OX40 agonist ivuxolimab. The receptors originated from an adult with an advanced solid tumor such as melanoma, head and neck, liver or kidney cancer.

The V and J genes are TRBV14 and TRBJ2-7, with unresolved D. Germline V gene data show CDR1 as SGHDN and CDR2 as FVKESK. Trimming cost V 4 bases and J 12 bases, with 19 bases left between them. The CDR3 contains 13 residues. The CDR3 loop reads CASSLQVRSWVYF. The CDR3 nucleotides read TGTGCCAGCAGCCTCCAGGTCAGGTCATGGGTGTACTTC.

The chain uses TRBV7-2 and TRBJ2-3; D is uncertain. This CDR3 has 14 residues. Trimming pared 4 bases from V and 4 bases from J, leaving 12 bases between. From germline, CDR1 is SGHTA and CDR2 FQGNSA. The DNA for the CDR3 is TGTGCCAGCAGCTGGGTCCCGGGCGCAGATACGCAGTATTTT. Its translation: CASSWVPGADTQYF.

This clone was recorded only once. This chain links TRBV25-1 with TRBJ2-4, with TRBD1 matching 8 bases. The CDR3 covers 16 residues. Trimming removed 1 base from V and 4 bases from J; junction bases left unmatched: 6. Germline V CDR1 and CDR2: MGHDK, SYGVNS. The CDR3 DNA is TGTGCCAGCAGTGAATCCGGACAGGGAGGAAAAAACATTCAGTACTTC. Its translation: CASSESGQGGKNIQYF.

The V gene is TRBV28, the J gene TRBJ1-3; unclear D gene. The CDR3 is 13 residues long. V shed 5 bases and J shed 4 bases, with 9 bases lying between them. Germline V gene data show CDR1 as MDHEN and CDR2 as SYDVKM. The CDR3 region is CASSRTGGNTIYF. Here the CDR3 DNA reads TGTGCCAGCAGTCGGACTGGCGGAAACACCATATATTTT.

The chain uses TRBV11-2 and TRBJ2-1; 9 bases agree with TRBD2. V lost 4 bases and J lost 2; bases outside the gene matches: 3. The CDR3 is made up of 15 amino acids. Germline lookup yields CDR1 SGHAT and CDR2 FQNNGV. The CDR3 is CASSSLAGTYNEQFF. CDR3 DNA sequence: TGTGCCAGCAGCTCCCTAGCGGGAACCTACAATGAGCAGTTCTTC.

This chain joins TRBV30 and TRBJ2-1; 7 nucleotides agree with TRBD2. Germline CDR1 is GTSNPN and CDR2 is SVGIG (reference sequence). With V trimmed by 0 bases and J by 10 bases, 12 bases remained unmatched. The CDR3 runs 15 residues. This CDR3 is CAWSVLVVGRGEQFF. The CDR3 DNA sequence: TGTGCCTGGAGTGTATTAGTCGTCGGGCGGGGGGAGCAGTTCTTC.

The chain is built from TRBV6-5 and TRBJ2-7; 7 nucleotides line up with TRBD2. V lost 2 bases, J lost 0 bases, and 4 bases stayed unmatched. CDR3 size: 15 residues. Germline V CDR1 and CDR2: MNHEY, SVGAGI. In DNA form, the CDR3 reads TGTGCCAGCAGTTACGGCGGGAGACTCTCCTACGAGCAGTACTTC. Its translation: CASSYGGRLSYEQYF.

The chain has TRBV7-3 and TRBJ2-1; the match to TRBD2 covers 12 bases. Per the germline V gene, CDR1 is SGHTA and CDR2 is FQGTGA. J was trimmed by 4 bases and V by 6 bases; bases with no gene match: 1. The CDR3 has 14 amino acids. CDR3 sequence (DNA): TGTGCCAGCAGTCTAGCGGGAGGGTACAATGAGCAGTTCTTC. It yields the protein CASSLAGGYNEQFF.

The gene calls are TRBV28 and TRBJ2-7; D remains unclear. CDR3 length equals 12 residues. V was clipped by 8 bases and J by 2 bases, with 10 bases between them. Germline CDR1 MDHEN, CDR2 SYDVKM. For the CDR3, the DNA is TGTGCCAGCCAGACGGTCCCCTACGAGCAGTACTTC. It is translated as CASQTVPYEQYF.

The J gene is TRBJ1-4, the V gene TRBV28; D not resolved. There are 11 residues in the CDR3. From germline, CDR1 is MDHEN and CDR2 SYDVKM. Trimming took off 7 bases at V and 5 bases at J, with 5 bases between the two ends. The chain's CDR3 is CASTQNEKLFF. CDR3 in DNA: TGTGCCAGCACTCAGAATGAAAAACTGTTTTTT.

The rearrangement links TRBV10-1 to TRBJ2-3; D unresolved. This CDR3 region has 13 residues. V gave up 2 bases and J gave up 2 bases, with 5 bases separating them. Looked up from germline, CDR1 is WNHNN and CDR2 is SYGVQD (reference sequence). The chain's CDR3 is CASSEDFTDTQYF. CDR3 coding DNA: TGCGCCAGCAGTGAGGACTTCACAGATACGCAGTATTTT.

The rearrangement uses TRBV4-3 and TRBJ1-2; 7 nucleotides line up with TRBD1. The CDR3 runs 14 residues. Germline assignment: CDR1 LGHNA and CDR2 YSLEER. V lost 3 bases and J lost 3; bases outside the gene matches: 4. Here the CDR3 DNA reads TGCGCCAGCAGCCACTCAGGACAGGACTATGGCTACACCTTC. This codes for CASSHSGQDYGYTF.

The chain uses TRBV7-8 and TRBJ2-2; D is perhaps TRBD1 (5 bases). V lost 5 bases, J lost 1 base, and 14 bases lay in between. Germline assignment: CDR1 SGHVS and CDR2 FQNEAQ. This CDR3 comprises 16 residues. Written as DNA, the CDR3 is TGTGCCAGCAGCCTTGGGGCTTACCAGAACACCGGGGAGCTGTTTTTT. It is translated as CASSLGAYQNTGELFF.

The gene calls are TRBV30 and TRBJ1-2; 7 bases agree with TRBD1. CDR3 size: 15 residues. V trimming: 0 bases; J trimming: 2 bases; junction bases outside the gene matches: 6. The V gene's germline CDR1 is GTSNPN and CDR2 SVGIG (reference sequence). The CDR3 DNA reads TGTGCCTGGAGTGTAAGCCTACAGGGGAACTATGGCTACACCTTC. Translation: CAWSVSLQGNYGYTF.

This clone is a singleton in its sample. This chain joins TRBV7-7 and TRBJ2-1; 12 positions match TRBD2. The CDR3 loop spans 13 amino acids. Germline V gene lookup returns CDR1 SSHAT and CDR2 FNYEAQ (reference sequence). The CDR3 coding sequence is TGTGCTACTACACCCGGGACTAGCGGGGAGCAGTTCTTC. This encodes CATTPGTSGEQFF.

This clone is termed medium-sized. The V gene is TRBV29-1, the J gene TRBJ1-2, with D uncertain. V lost 3 bases and J lost 6, with 5 bases in between. This CDR3 is 10 amino acids long. From germline, CDR1 is SQVTM and CDR2 ANQGSEA. The CDR3: CSVDQNGYTF. CDR3 nucleotide sequence: TGCAGCGTTGATCAGAATGGCTACACCTTC.

The chain joins TRBV27 to TRBJ2-3; TRBD2 agrees at 13 bases. The length of the CDR3 is 15 residues. V lost 3 bases to trimming and J lost 6 bases; unmatched junction nucleotides: 3. Germline assignment: CDR1 MNHEY and CDR2 SMNVEV (reference sequence). CDR3 loop: CASSFRTSGSDTQYF. As DNA, the CDR3 is TGTGCCAGCAGTTTCCGGACTAGCGGGAGTGATACGCAGTATTTT.